This T cell receptor beta chain was captured by sequencing in a study of blood T cell repertoires in COVID-19. Across the study: Samples came from the United States, Italy and Spain, spanning acute and convalescent COVID-19. T cells, B-cell-depleted T cells, or PBMCs provided the cDNA or gDNA that served as material.

The V end lost 2 bases, the J end lost 0 bases, and 19 bases lay between the germline ends. This CDR3 region has 19 residues. The V gene's germline CDR1 is SEHNR and CDR2 FQNEAQ (reference sequence). Seattle patient enrollment occurred during active infection, with longitudinal follow-up thereafter. How the authors handled the data: Amplification of reference gene primers was used by the study to estimate nucleated cell counts. Produced via immunoSEQ multiplex PCR; TCRdb's table is partial and in-frame only. The V and J calls and clone size are taken from that table; D and trimming were inferred from the DNA. Of 350,000 or so clones listed, approximately 88% are singletons.

The chain is built from TRBV7-9 and TRBJ1-4; D is possibly TRBD1 (6 bases). This TCR came from a woman aged 25 to 39 with COVID-19, enrolled during active disease. The specimen was peripheral blood. The CDR3 protein is CASSLSRIGQSATNEKLFF. DNA for the CDR3: TGTGCCAGCAGCTTAAGTAGAATCGGACAGTCCGCAACTAATGAAAAACTGTTTTTT. Drawing the rest from reference TRBV7-9 and TRBJ1-4, the complete variable domain is DTGVSQNPRHKITKRGQNVTFRCDPISEHNRLYWYRQTLGQGPEFLTYFQNEAQLEKSRLLSDRFSAERPKGSFSTLEIQRTEQGDSAMYLCASSLSRIGQSATNEKLFFGSGTQLSVL.